This T cell receptor (beta chain) originates from a study of blood T cell repertoires in COVID-19. About the research overall: Whether acute or convalescent, the COVID-19 samples came from the United States, Italy and Spain. From T cells, B-cell-depleted T cells, or PBMCs came the material, which was cDNA or gDNA.

The method was immunoSEQ multiplex PCR; TCRdb's version includes in-frame clones alone and lacks a portion of them. The table lists roughly 300,000 clones, 70% to 90% of them singletons. V was pared by 2 bases and J by 4 bases, with 3 bases of the junction left unmatched. Germline-derived CDR1 and CDR2 are MDHEN and SYDVKM. The CDR3 totals 15 residues. The receptor was derived from a woman between 45 and 65 years old who had recovered from COVID-19. The sample consisted of peripheral blood. The chain carries TRBV28 and TRBJ2-2, with TRBD1 identical over 8 bases. In nucleotides, the CDR3 is TGTGCCAGCAGTTTACCCACAGGGGGCACCGGGGAGCTGTTTTTT. Its protein is CASSLPTGGTGELFF.